The 17 T cell receptor beta chains in this list originate from one sample, sequenced in a study of T cell responses to AZD1222 COVID-19 vaccine. The protocol was immunoSEQ multiplex PCR, while the TCRdb copy is restricted to in-frame clones and leaves out a portion. The sample yields 95,000 to 150,000 clones, 85% to 90% seen once. This specimen was peripheral blood, taken on day 0 of AZD1222 vaccination. These receptors came from an adult in good health.

This clone showed up just once. V usage is TRBV6-5 and J usage is TRBJ1-4; unclear D gene. V was trimmed by 2 bases and J by 0 bases, leaving 7 bases between them. The CDR3 consists of 15 residues. Germline CDR1 MNHEY, CDR2 SVGAGI. CDR3 coding DNA: TGTGCCAGCAGTTACGGGCGGGCAACTAATGAAAAACTGTTTTTT. Translating gives CASSYGRATNEKLFF.

The chain combines TRBV5-1 with TRBJ1-4; D perhaps matches TRBD1 (6 bases). The V end was cut by 6 bases, the J end by 7 bases, with 16 bases between. The germline V gene has CDR1 SGHRS and CDR2 YFSETQ. The CDR3 runs to 14 residues. The CDR3 sequence is CASTGGAVGEKLFF. The CDR3 DNA follows: TGCGCCAGCACCGGGGGCGCGGTTGGTGAAAAACTGTTTTTT.

The chain has TRBV9 and TRBJ1-2, with TRBD1 as a possible D gene (5 bases). V was cut by 4 bases and J by 4 bases, with 14 bases left in between. The CDR3 covers 14 residues. CDR1 and CDR2 (germline): SGDLS, YYNGEE. CDR3 in amino acids: CASSTQTAIYGYTF. CDR3 nucleotides: TGTGCCAGCAGCACCCAGACAGCCATCTATGGCTACACCTTC.

The genes are TRBV24-1 and TRBJ1-4; D is uncertain. The CDR3 runs 12 residues. V lost 12 bases and J 8 bases, leaving 15 bases between the germline ends. The germline V gene has CDR1 KGHDR and CDR2 SFDVKD. In nucleotides, the CDR3 is TGTGCCCCCGGCGGACCGGGGGAAAAACTGTTTTTT. It codes for CAPGGPGEKLFF.

The V and J genes are TRBV12-3 or TRBV12-4 and TRBJ2-7; no reliable D call. The CDR3 totals 13 residues. The V end was cut by 3 bases, the J end by 1 base, with 7 bases between. The CDR3 nucleotides are TGTGCCAGCAGTTTGGTTATTTCCTACGAGCAGTACTTC. Encoded protein: CASSLVISYEQYF.

This chain joins TRBV3-1 (or the pseudogene TRBV3-2) and TRBJ1-1; a weak D match, TRBD1 (5 bases). Germline CDR1 and CDR2: LGHDT and YNNKEL (reference sequence). This CDR3 has 14 residues. V was trimmed by 1 base and J by 5 bases, leaving 11 bases between them. CDR3 DNA sequence: TGTGCCAGCAGCCAAGGCAACGGGGGGACTGAAGCTTTCTTT. This codes for CASSQGNGGTEAFF.

J is TRBJ1-1 and V is TRBV19; tentatively, D is TRBD1 (5 bases). V dropped 3 bases and J dropped 4 bases, with 12 bases sitting between them. The CDR3 length is 14 residues. Germline CDR1 reads LNHDA; CDR2 reads SQIVND (reference sequence). CDR3 DNA sequence: TGTGCCAGTAGTATTGGGCAGGGCTTCACTGAAGCTTTCTTT. Translation: CASSIGQGFTEAFF.

The V gene is TRBV19, the J gene TRBJ1-1, with D hard to call. Germline assignment: CDR1 LNHDA and CDR2 SQIVND (reference sequence). The CDR3 loop spans 13 amino acids. Trimming removed 3 bases at V and 11 bases at J, with 16 bases between. The CDR3: CASSIYGPDSAFF. The CDR3 bases are TGTGCCAGTAGTATTTATGGGCCCGACTCGGCTTTCTTT.

The genes are TRBV6-6 and TRBJ2-7; D not certain. The germline CDR1 and CDR2 sequences are MNHNY and SVGAGI (reference sequence). V gave up 5 bases and J gave up 2 bases, with 16 bases separating them. This CDR3 has 15 amino acids. CDR3 nucleotide sequence: TGTGCCAGCAGTGGACGTGCGTTGGGGACCTACGAGCAGTACTTC. Residues: CASSGRALGTYEQYF.

The CDR3 nucleotides read TGCGCCAGCAGCCAAGATCTTGATCAGCCCCAGCATTTT. The encoded protein is CASSQDLDQPQHF. V is TRBV4-1 and J is TRBJ1-5, with D unresolved. The CDR3 has 13 amino acids. Per the germline V gene, CDR1 is MGHRA and CDR2 is YSYEKL. Trimming stripped 0 bases from V and 5 bases from J, with 5 bases between.

The genes are TRBV30 and TRBJ1-4, with D possibly being TRBD1 (5 bases). The ends were cut back, 3 bases at V and 5 bases at J, with 13 bases in the middle. Germline V CDR1 and CDR2: GTSNPN, SVGIG (reference sequence). There are 14 residues in the CDR3. CDR3: CAWSGDGWNEKLFF. In nucleotides, the CDR3 is TGTGCCTGGAGCGGGGACGGATGGAATGAAAAACTGTTTTTT. The complete variable domain, with remaining parts taken from reference TRBV30 and TRBJ1-4, reads SQTIHQWPATLVQPVGSPLSLECTVEGTSNPNLYWYRQAAGRGLQLLFYSVGIGQISSEVPQNLSASRPQDRQFILSSKKLLLSDSGFYLCAWSGDGWNEKLFFGSGTQLSVL.

The chain joins TRBV5-1 to TRBJ2-5; D unresolved. The V gene's germline CDR1 is SGHRS and CDR2 YFSETQ. This CDR3 has 14 residues. V lost 4 bases and J lost 6, with 16 bases in between. The DNA of the CDR3 is TGCGCCAGCAGCCCCCGGACGGATGGGAAGACCCAGTACTTC. It encodes CASSPRTDGKTQYF.

CDR3 bases: TGCGCCAGCAGCTTGGGGGCCAGCCCCCGAGCCAAAAACATTCAGTACTTC. This gives the protein CASSLGASPRAKNIQYF. This chain links TRBV5-1 with TRBJ2-4; D gene uncertain. CDR3 size: 17 residues. Germline values: CDR1 SGHRS, CDR2 YFSETQ. V shed 0 bases and J shed 0 bases, with 13 bases lying between them.

This chain links TRBV28 with TRBJ1-5; 8 nucleotides line up with TRBD1. The J segment lost 0 bases and the V segment lost 2 bases, leaving 6 bases of the junction unmatched. The CDR3 is made up of 17 amino acids. Per germline, CDR1 MDHEN and CDR2 SYDVKM. Here the CDR3 reads CASSLPPGQGSNQPQHF. The CDR3 nucleotides read TGTGCCAGCAGTTTACCCCCCGGACAGGGTAGCAATCAGCCCCAGCATTTT. Based on the CDR3 plus reference TRBV28 and TRBJ1-5, the full variable domain is DVKVTQSSRYLVKRTGEKVFLECVQDMDHENMFWYRQDPGLGLRLIYFSYDVKMKEKGDIPEGYSVSREKKERFSLILESASTNQTSMYLCASSLPPGQGSNQPQHFGDGTRLSIL.

The chain carries TRBV6-6 and TRBJ1-1; D uncertain. CDR3 length: 13 residues. V dropped 5 bases and J dropped 5 bases, with 12 bases sitting between them. In germline, CDR1 is MNHNY, CDR2 SVGAGI (reference sequence). CDR3 in amino acids: CASSARGGTEAFF. The CDR3, as DNA: TGTGCCAGCAGTGCTCGGGGTGGGACTGAAGCTTTCTTT.

This clone has just a few counts. The genes are TRBV6-5 and TRBJ1-2; no reliable D call. In germline, CDR1 is MNHEY, CDR2 SVGAGI. The ends were cut back, 11 bases at V and 0 bases at J, with 10 bases in the middle. The CDR3 has 12 amino acids. The CDR3 here is CASEEANYGYTF. The CDR3 DNA follows: TGTGCCTCGGAGGAGGCTAACTATGGCTACACCTTC.

The chain uses TRBV19 and TRBJ1-1; TRBD1 matches at 7 bases. The CDR3 loop spans 12 amino acids. Germline V gives CDR1 LNHDA, CDR2 SQIVND (reference sequence). Trimming at V came to 5 bases and at J to 5 bases, leaving 2 bases not matched to a gene. Written as DNA, the CDR3 is TGTGCCAGTAGTCCGGGACAGACTGAAGCTTTCTTT. It encodes CASSPGQTEAFF.